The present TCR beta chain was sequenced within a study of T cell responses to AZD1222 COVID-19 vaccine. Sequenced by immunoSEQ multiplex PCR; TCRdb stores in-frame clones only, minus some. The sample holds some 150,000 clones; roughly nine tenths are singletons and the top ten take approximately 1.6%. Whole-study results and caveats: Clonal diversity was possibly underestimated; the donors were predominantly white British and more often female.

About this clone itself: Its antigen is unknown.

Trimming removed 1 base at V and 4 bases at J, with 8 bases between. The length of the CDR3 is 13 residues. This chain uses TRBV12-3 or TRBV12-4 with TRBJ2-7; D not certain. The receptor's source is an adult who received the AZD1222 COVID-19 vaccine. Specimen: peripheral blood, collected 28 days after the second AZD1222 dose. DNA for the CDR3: TGTGCCAGCAGTTTAGTGAGAGAGTACGAGCAGTACTTC. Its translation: CASSLVREYEQYF.